This TCR beta chain was profiled in a study of radiotherapy plus CTLA-4 blockade in lung cancer. At the level of the study: Disease control was achieved by around 33% of patients, and objective responses by about 19%. Study outcomes and limitations: Clones derived from tumor TCRs expanded in blood after radiotherapy plus ipilimumab. Strongest reported response predictors: early blood clone changes and post-radiation interferon-beta.

Assay used: immunoSEQ multiplex PCR; TCRdb lists only in-frame clones, some missing. This table has 84,000 or so clones, under 85% appearing once. Receiving focal radiation plus CTLA-4 blockade with ipilimumab were patients who had chemo-refractory metastatic non-small-cell lung cancer. Notes on this clone: Antigen: not known.

The sample here was peripheral blood, taken from a patient treated with radiotherapy plus ipilimumab. The origin of this receptor is a human donor with non-small cell lung cancer that progressed on radiotherapy plus ipilimumab.

CDR3 DNA sequence: TGTGCCATCAGTCCTAGCGGGGGAGACTTCGGAGTGCAGTACTTC. It specifies CAISPSGGDFGVQYF. The genes are TRBV10-3 and TRBJ2-7; 10 positions match TRBD2. V was clipped by 5 bases and J by 9 bases; unmatched bases: 13. Germline V lookup: CDR1 ENHRY, CDR2 SYGVKD. The CDR3 length is 15 residues.